The T cell receptor (beta chain) described here comes from a study of Siglec-9 on CD8 T cells in melanoma. Assay: immunoSEQ multiplex PCR; the TCRdb copy retains only in-frame clones and omits some. The data show approximately 39,000 clones, roughly 80% seen once. General study points: An effector memory CD8+ subset marked by Siglec-9 reportedly appeared to gather in melanoma.

The CDR3 is 14 residues long. CDR1 is MNHNS, CDR2 SASEGT, per germline. Concerning this clone: Its antigen remains unknown.

The J gene is TRBJ2-5, the V gene TRBV6-1; D is perhaps TRBD1 (6 bases). The last part of the DNA fits TRBJ2-7 better; the J call may be wrong. The specimen was Siglec-9- CD8+ T cells sorted from blood. This clonotype was sampled from a human donor in good health. The CDR3 loop reads CASPSENRDYEQYF. DNA for the CDR3: TGTGCCAGTCCATCGGAAAACAGGGACTACGAGCAGTACTTC.